Following are 13 T cell receptor beta chains from one sample sequenced in a study of identical twins. TCRdb ran MiXCR on the 5' RACE reads and lists one entry per CDR3 protein. The data hold fewer than 250,000 distinct CDR3 sequences, with roughly 7.5% observed a single time. This sample also belongs to another study, concerning yellow fever vaccine responses in identical twins.

Sequencing used CD8+ T cells sorted from blood. These receptor sequences come from a woman between 18 and 29 years old in good health.

Ten or more counts support this clonotype. The chain uses TRBV12-3 or TRBV12-4 and TRBJ2-5; no clear D gene. CDR3 size: 11 residues. V was pared by 5 bases and J by 1 base, with 2 bases between. The CDR3 protein is CASSLQETQYF. CDR3 nucleotide sequence: TGTGCCAGCAGTCTCCAAGAGACCCAGTACTTC.

This chain links TRBV6-2 or TRBV6-3 with TRBJ1-5, with TRBD1 matching over 11 bases. Germline CDR1 MNHEY, CDR2 SVGEGT. V was pared by 0 bases and J by 0 bases, with 16 bases of the junction left unmatched. The CDR3 is made up of 22 amino acids. This CDR3 is CASSYSATGTGGREYSNQPQHF. The CDR3 bases are TGTGCCAGCAGTTACTCCGCTACCGGGACAGGGGGTCGGGAATATAGCAATCAGCCCCAGCATTTT.

This clonotype was seen repeatedly, ten times or more. The genes are TRBV12-3 or TRBV12-4 and TRBJ2-4, with D tentatively TRBD1 (6 bases). The CDR3 totals 13 residues. Trimming took off 5 bases at V and 9 bases at J, with 14 bases between the two ends. The CDR3 region has the DNA TGTGCCAGCAGTACACCCCGGACAGTCATTCAGTACTTC. Protein product: CASSTPRTVIQYF.

This chain links TRBV10-1 with TRBJ1-6; 8 bases align to TRBD1. V dropped 10 bases and J dropped 6; count of bases not matched to a gene: 5. Looked up from germline, CDR1 is WNHNN and CDR2 is SYGVQD (reference sequence). The CDR3 length is 13 residues. The CDR3 DNA reads as TGCGCCACCGAGACAGGGGTTAATTCACCCCTCCACTTT. Its translation is CATETGVNSPLHF.

This clonotype has just a few counts. This rearrangement joins TRBV4-1 to TRBJ2-7; 11 nucleotides agree with TRBD2. The CDR3 spans 15 residues. Germline-derived CDR1 and CDR2 are MGHRA and YSYEKL. V lost 4 bases, J lost 3 bases, and 5 bases stayed unmatched. DNA of the CDR3: TGCGCCAGCAGCCGCCAACTAGCGGGAGACTACGAGCAGTACTTC. This translates into CASSRQLAGDYEQYF.

CDR3 sequence reads: CASSLGLGLGEQYF. The CDR3 nucleotides read TGTGCCAGCAGCTTAGGACTAGGCCTGGGCGAGCAGTACTTC. The V call is TRBV11-3, the J call TRBJ2-7; TRBD2 is a possible D gene (6 bases). The CDR3 spans 14 residues. Looked up from germline, CDR1 is SGHNT and CDR2 is YENEEA. Trimming took off 1 base at V and 6 bases at J, with 13 bases between the two ends.

This sequence joins TRBV7-9 and TRBJ2-3, with a possible D match to TRBD2 (6 bases). There are 14 residues in the CDR3. The germline V gene encodes CDR1 SEHNR and CDR2 FQNEAQ (reference sequence). Trimming shortened V by 1 base and J by 2 bases, and 7 bases separated the two germline ends. The CDR3 DNA follows: TGTGCCAGCAGCTTAGAGCGGGCCACAGATACGCAGTATTTT. Protein sequence: CASSLERATDTQYF.

Only a few counts were recorded for this clonotype. V is TRBV6-5 and J is TRBJ2-7, with D unclear. The CDR3 length is 12 residues. Germline CDR1 reads MNHEY; CDR2 reads SVGAGI. The ends were cut back, 6 bases at V and 7 bases at J, with 13 bases in the middle. CDR3 nucleotide sequence: TGTGCCAGCAGCGACGGCCTGGGAGAGCAGTACGTC. It yields the protein CASSDGLGEQYV.

This clonotype was seen a handful of times. The chain carries TRBV28 and TRBJ2-2; TRBD2 matches at 10 bases. This CDR3 is 15 amino acids long. In germline, CDR1 is MDHEN, CDR2 SYDVKM. The CDR3 reads CATALAGATTGELFF. The DNA of the CDR3 is TGTGCGACTGCCCTAGCGGGAGCGACCACCGGGGAGCTGTTTTTT.

This clonotype was picked up a small number of times. The chain couples TRBV28 to TRBJ2-5; the match to TRBD1 covers 9 bases. The CDR3 contains 14 residues. V was pared by 7 bases and J by 4 bases, with 7 bases of the junction left unmatched. CDR1 is MDHEN and CDR2 is SYDVKM in the germline V gene. CDR3 sequence (DNA): TGTGCCAGCACGAGACAGGGGGGTTTAGAGACCCAGTACTTC. It codes for CASTRQGGLETQYF.

This clonotype was seen repeatedly, ten times or more. This chain links TRBV12-3 or TRBV12-4 with TRBJ2-5, with a weak D call TRBD2 (5 bases). The V gene lost 3 bases and the J gene lost 0 bases, with 14 bases spanning the gap. This CDR3 is 16 amino acids long. CDR3 loop: CASSLNGVGYQETQYF. CDR3 sequence (DNA): TGTGCCAGCAGTTTGAACGGGGTAGGGTACCAAGAGACCCAGTACTTC.

The genes are TRBV5-1 and TRBJ2-5, with D possibly TRBD1 on 5 matching bases. V lost 4 bases, J lost 3 bases, and 22 bases lay in between. The germline V gene has CDR1 SGHRS and CDR2 YFSETQ. The CDR3 contains 17 residues. The CDR3 protein is CASSTLGAGNYEETQYF. The CDR3 DNA reads as TGCGCCAGCAGCACACTTGGGGCAGGGAATTACGAAGAGACCCAGTACTTC.

This chain connects TRBV19 to TRBJ1-2, with D possibly TRBD1 on 5 matching bases. The CDR3 is 15 amino acids. V gave up 7 bases and J gave up 5 bases, with 20 bases separating them. Germline assignment: CDR1 LNHDA and CDR2 SQIVND (reference sequence). The CDR3 here is CASTDTFTLEYGYTF. The CDR3 bases are TGTGCCAGTACGGACACCTTTACATTAGAATATGGCTACACCTTC.